These 27 T cell receptor beta chains were sequenced from one sample in a study of OX40 agonist ivuxolimab in advanced cancers. Produced via immunoSEQ multiplex PCR; TCRdb's table is partial and in-frame only. The repertoire holds some 43,000 clones, around 90% seen once, with approximately 0.5% in the top ten. This specimen was CD4+ or CD8+ T cells sorted from blood, taken in a trial of the OX40 agonist ivuxolimab. The receptors were sampled from an adult with an advanced solid tumor such as melanoma, head and neck, liver or kidney cancer.

The V gene is TRBV23-1, the J gene TRBJ2-7; D is undetermined. TRBV23-1 counts as an open reading frame of uncertain function. The CDR3 is made up of 15 amino acids. V was clipped by 0 bases and J by 7 bases, with 16 bases between them. CDR3 amino acids: CASSQSPATPWEQYF. As DNA, the CDR3 is TGCGCCAGCAGTCAATCACCAGCCACCCCCTGGGAGCAGTACTTC.

The chain carries TRBV19 and TRBJ1-4, with D unresolved. This CDR3 comprises 18 residues. Germline V gene sequence: CDR1 LNHDA, CDR2 SQIVND (reference sequence). V shed 7 bases and J shed 6 bases, with 27 bases lying between them. The CDR3 sequence: CASTLTLVIQRGDEKLFF. The CDR3 DNA sequence: TGTGCCAGTACCTTAACCTTAGTAATTCAACGGGGTGATGAAAAACTGTTTTTT.

In its sample, this clone was seen once. This chain connects TRBV6-1 to TRBJ1-2; tentative D call: TRBD1 (5 bases). CDR1 and CDR2 (germline): MNHNS, SASEGT. V lost 6 bases, J lost 6 bases, and 14 bases lay in between. This CDR3 region has 13 residues. CDR3 residues: CASRPGRWDGYTF. CDR3 nucleotide sequence: TGTGCCAGCAGACCAGGGAGATGGGATGGCTACACCTTC.

This chain joins TRBV15 and TRBJ2-5; D perhaps matches TRBD2 (5 bases). CDR3 length equals 16 residues. V was cut by 1 base and J by 3 bases, with 15 bases left in between. CDR1 is LNHNV, CDR2 YYDKDF, per germline (reference sequence). CDR3 sequence reads: CATSRGESRDEETQYF. CDR3 nucleotides: TGTGCCACCAGCAGAGGAGAGTCGAGGGATGAAGAGACCCAGTACTTC.

The rearrangement uses TRBV12-5 and TRBJ2-7; D could derive from TRBD1 or TRBD2 (5 bases each). V was pared by 6 bases and J by 6 bases, with 15 bases between. The CDR3 totals 13 residues. Germline V gives CDR1 LGHNT, CDR2 FRNRAP. CDR3 sequence: CASGRDGRPEQYF. The CDR3 region has the DNA TGTGCTAGTGGGAGGGACGGACGTCCCGAGCAGTACTTC.

The chain recombines TRBV4-1 with TRBJ2-3; tentatively, D is TRBD2 (5 bases). Germline V gene sequence: CDR1 MGHRA, CDR2 YSYEKL. V lost 1 base to trimming and J lost 1 base, with 15 bases between them. The CDR3 has 17 amino acids. The chain's CDR3 is CASSQGVVASGTDTQYF. The CDR3 DNA reads TGCGCCAGCAGCCAAGGTGTTGTAGCGTCGGGCACAGATACGCAGTATTTT.

J is TRBJ1-1 and V is TRBV14; D may be TRBD1 (6 bases). The CDR3 consists of 14 residues. The V gene's germline CDR1 is SGHDN and CDR2 FVKESK. V was shortened by 2 bases and J by 4 bases, with 11 bases between the two germline ends. CDR3 loop: CASSQYTGITEAFF. In nucleotides, the CDR3 is TGTGCCAGCAGCCAATACACAGGGATCACTGAAGCTTTCTTT.

The chain recombines TRBV11-1 with TRBJ1-6, with D perhaps TRBD1 (5 bases). The V end lost 8 bases, the J end lost 9 bases, and 20 bases lay between the germline ends. The CDR3 sequence is 15 residues long. Per germline, CDR1 SGHAT and CDR2 FQDESV (reference sequence). CDR3 residues: CASSRGRFGGSPLHF. CDR3 coding DNA: TGTGCCAGCTCGAGGGGTCGATTTGGGGGTTCACCCCTCCACTTT.

In DNA, the CDR3 is TGTGCCAGCAGTTCCTCGGGACAGACCACTGAAGCTTTCTTT. This sequence encodes CASSSSGQTTEAFF. The genes are TRBV6-5 and TRBJ1-1; 7 positions agree with TRBD1. Germline V lookup: CDR1 MNHEY, CDR2 SVGAGI. J was trimmed by 4 bases and V by 4 bases; bases with no gene match: 6. The CDR3 covers 14 residues.

The chain has TRBV19 and TRBJ2-6; maybe TRBD1 (6 bases). Germline V CDR1 and CDR2: LNHDA, SQIVND (reference sequence). CDR3 length: 13 residues. Trimming removed 4 bases from V and 12 bases from J, with 13 bases in between. DNA of the CDR3: TGTGCCAGTAGTACCACGGGACAACTCGTCCTGACTTTC. This encodes CASSTTGQLVLTF. The full variable domain, rest sourced from reference TRBV19 and TRBJ2-6, is DGGITQSPKYLFRKEGQNVTLSCEQNLNHDAMYWYRQDPGQGLRLIYYSQIVNDFQKGDIAEGYSVSREKKESFPLTVTSAQKNPTAFYLCASSTTGQLVLTFGAGSRLTVL.

J is TRBJ2-3 and V is TRBV9; 8 bases line up with TRBD2. Germline V gene lookup returns CDR1 SGDLS and CDR2 YYNGEE. Losses at the gene ends were 0 bases for V and 4 bases for J; bases not matched to a gene: 7. The CDR3 has 16 amino acids. The CDR3 bases are TGTGCCAGCAGCGTAGTAGGCCGGGGGGGGGCAGATACGCAGTATTTT. Protein product: CASSVVGRGGADTQYF.

This chain links TRBV11-3 with TRBJ2-1; D gene unclear. Germline V gives CDR1 SGHNT, CDR2 YENEEA. V was clipped by 1 base and J by 1 base, with 11 bases between them. The CDR3 extends over 16 amino acids. The CDR3 is CASSLGEIGSYNEQFF. The CDR3 coding sequence is TGTGCCAGCAGCTTAGGTGAAATCGGGTCCTACAATGAGCAGTTCTTC.

This chain links TRBV7-2 with TRBJ2-3; D remains ambiguous. The germline CDR1 and CDR2 sequences are SGHTA and FQGNSA. V was trimmed by 3 bases and J by 6 bases, leaving 13 bases between them. This CDR3 spans 14 amino acids. CDR3 in DNA: TGTGCCAGCAGCTTTGTAGCAGCGTACGATACGCAGTATTTT. Its protein product is CASSFVAAYDTQYF.

The chain combines TRBV5-1 with TRBJ2-3; 9 nucleotides line up with TRBD2. Germline V CDR1 and CDR2: SGHRS, YFSETQ. This CDR3 comprises 14 residues. After removal of 3 bases from V and 3 bases from J, the junction contained 2 bases not matched to a gene. The CDR3 loop reads CASSWAGGTDTQYF. CDR3 coding DNA: TGCGCCAGCAGCTGGGCGGGGGGGACAGATACGCAGTATTTT.

This chain joins TRBV18 and TRBJ1-2, with 8 nucleotides matching TRBD1. In germline, CDR1 is KGHSH, CDR2 LQKENI. There are 15 residues in the CDR3. With V trimmed by 3 bases and J by 8 bases, 11 bases remained unmatched. CDR3 DNA sequence: TGTGCCAGCTCACCCCCCGGACAGGGCGTTACGGGCTACACCTTC. It codes for CASSPPGQGVTGYTF.

A word on this clone: One end of the junction varies from germline; a read error may be responsible. CDR3: CASREGGGETQYF. The DNA for the CDR3 is TGTGCCAGCAGAGAAGGAGGGGGAGAGACCCAGTACTTC. The chain carries TRBV6-1 and TRBJ2-5; D tentatively reads TRBD1 or TRBD2 (6 bases each). CDR1 is MNHNS, CDR2 SASEGT, per germline. This CDR3 region has 13 residues.

The rearrangement links TRBV2 to TRBJ1-1; the D gene is possibly TRBD1 (5 bases). Germline V gene lookup returns CDR1 SNHLY and CDR2 FYNNEI. Trimming removed 11 bases from V and 6 bases from J, with 13 bases in between. The CDR3 is 11 residues long. The CDR3 loop reads CASGRRAEAFF. CDR3 DNA sequence: TGTGCCTCGGGGCGGCGAGCTGAAGCTTTCTTT.

The chain employs TRBV5-4 and TRBJ2-3, with a tentative D call TRBD1 (5 bases). The germline gives CDR1 SGHNT, CDR2 YYREEE (reference sequence). This CDR3 spans 15 amino acids. The ends were cut back, 2 bases at V and 4 bases at J, with 14 bases in the middle. CDR3 loop: CASSFQGVEADTQYF. In DNA, the CDR3 is TGTGCCAGCAGCTTTCAAGGGGTGGAAGCAGATACGCAGTATTTT.

This clone was observed once. V gene TRBV4-1 combines with J gene TRBJ1-5; possibly TRBD1 for D (5 bases). The CDR3 sequence is 13 residues long. V dropped 8 bases and J dropped 4 bases, with 12 bases sitting between them. Germline CDR1 and CDR2: MGHRA and YSYEKL. The CDR3 here is CASGALVNQPQHF. For the CDR3, the DNA is TGCGCCAGCGGGGCCCTCGTTAATCAGCCCCAGCATTTT.

A word on this clone: The junction departs from the called germline gene at one end, perhaps through a read error. J is TRBJ2-3 and V is TRBV7-7; no clear D. CDR3 length equals 13 residues. Germline CDR1 is SSHAT and CDR2 is FNYEAQ (reference sequence). DNA of the CDR3: TGTGCTAGCAGCTTAGCACCTGTTGATACGCAGTATTTT. Encoded protein: CASSLAPVDTQYF. The whole variable domain, remainder taken from reference TRBV7-7 and TRBJ2-3, is GAGVSQSPRYKVTKRGQDVTLRCDPISSHATLYWYQQALGQGPEFLTYFNYEAQPDKSGLPSDRFSAERPEGSISTLTIQRTEQRDSAMYRCASSLAPVDTQYFGPGTRLTVL.

In its sample, this clone was seen once. The V gene is TRBV29-1, the J gene TRBJ2-2; TRBD1 matches 10 bases. With 7 bases clipped from V and 2 bases from J, the junction kept 13 bases outside the gene matches. Looked up from germline, CDR1 is SQVTM and CDR2 is ANQGSEA. This CDR3 has 17 amino acids. The CDR3 reads CSAGISGQGFNTGELFF. In nucleotides, the CDR3 is TGCAGCGCCGGAATTTCGGGACAGGGGTTCAACACCGGGGAGCTGTTTTTT.

V and J are TRBV6-6 and TRBJ2-7; D remains ambiguous. The CDR3 runs 13 residues. V was shortened by 2 bases and J by 2 bases, with 7 bases between the two germline ends. Germline-derived CDR1 and CDR2 are MNHNY and SVGAGI (reference sequence). The CDR3 is CASSYGRTYEQYF. CDR3 in DNA: TGTGCCAGCAGTTACGGCAGGACCTACGAGCAGTACTTC.

The chain combines TRBV4-1 with TRBJ2-3; D gene unclear. CDR3 length: 15 amino acids. Germline CDR1 and CDR2: MGHRA and YSYEKL. V dropped 1 base and J dropped 0 bases, with 8 bases sitting between them. Here the CDR3 reads CASSQVTTSTDTQYF. Written as DNA, the CDR3 is TGCGCCAGCAGCCAAGTGACGACTAGCACAGATACGCAGTATTTT.

The chain links TRBV6-1 to TRBJ1-1; 10 bases agree with TRBD1. The V gene's germline CDR1 is MNHNS and CDR2 SASEGT. This CDR3 comprises 14 residues. V lost 6 bases to trimming and J lost 6 bases; unmatched junction nucleotides: 7. The CDR3 is CASSPGQGSSEAFF. As DNA, the CDR3 is TGTGCCAGCAGCCCGGGACAGGGGAGCTCTGAAGCTTTCTTT.

V usage is TRBV5-1 and J usage is TRBJ2-5; 9 bases match TRBD2. Germline assignment: CDR1 SGHRS and CDR2 YFSETQ. The V gene end was trimmed by 0 bases and the J gene end by 4 bases; junction bases not matched to a gene: 1. The CDR3 has 14 residues. CDR3 loop: CASSLDSGGETQYF. In DNA form, the CDR3 reads TGCGCCAGCAGCTTGGATAGCGGGGGAGAGACCCAGTACTTC.

The J gene is TRBJ2-5, the V gene TRBV13; D gene unclear. The germline V and J ends were trimmed by 0 bases and 2 bases, with 1 base remaining between them. Per germline, CDR1 PRHDT and CDR2 FYEKMQ (reference sequence). This CDR3 has 12 residues. CDR3 in amino acids: CASSLGQETQYF. CDR3 bases: TGTGCCAGCAGCTTAGGGCAAGAGACCCAGTACTTC.

This chain links TRBV12-5 with TRBJ2-7, with TRBD1 matching over 7 bases. The junction had 18 bases not matched to a gene; V was cut back by 10 bases and J by 6 bases. Germline values: CDR1 LGHNT, CDR2 FRNRAP. The CDR3 has 15 amino acids. CDR3 amino acids: CATTLGDRASLEQYF. CDR3 in DNA: TGTGCTACAACCCTGGGCGACAGGGCTTCACTCGAGCAGTACTTC.